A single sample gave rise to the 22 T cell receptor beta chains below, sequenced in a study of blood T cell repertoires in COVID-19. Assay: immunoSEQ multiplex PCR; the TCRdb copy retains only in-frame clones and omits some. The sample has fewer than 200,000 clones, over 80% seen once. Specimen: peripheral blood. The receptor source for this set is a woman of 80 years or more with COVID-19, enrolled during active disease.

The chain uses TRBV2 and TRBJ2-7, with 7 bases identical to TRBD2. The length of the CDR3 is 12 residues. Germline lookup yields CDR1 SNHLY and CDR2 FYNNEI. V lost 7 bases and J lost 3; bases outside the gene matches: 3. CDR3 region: CASKRDYYEQYF. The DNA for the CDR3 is TGTGCCAGCAAGCGGGATTACTACGAGCAGTACTTC.

CDR3 sequence (DNA): TGTGCCAGCAGTTTTTATGGAACAGGGTCCTACGAGCAGTACTTC. It specifies CASSFYGTGSYEQYF. V and J are TRBV28 and TRBJ2-7, with D possibly matching TRBD1 (6 bases). Per the germline V gene, CDR1 is MDHEN and CDR2 is SYDVKM. The length of the CDR3 is 15 residues. The ends were cut back, 3 bases at V and 1 base at J, with 13 bases in the middle.

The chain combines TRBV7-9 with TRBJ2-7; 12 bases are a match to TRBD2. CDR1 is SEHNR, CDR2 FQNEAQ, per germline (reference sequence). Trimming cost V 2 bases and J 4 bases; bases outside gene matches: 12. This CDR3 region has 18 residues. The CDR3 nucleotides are TGTGCCAGCAGCTTACTGACTAGCGGGAGTCGTCGAGTTTACGAGCAGTACTTC. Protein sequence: CASSLLTSGSRRVYEQYF.

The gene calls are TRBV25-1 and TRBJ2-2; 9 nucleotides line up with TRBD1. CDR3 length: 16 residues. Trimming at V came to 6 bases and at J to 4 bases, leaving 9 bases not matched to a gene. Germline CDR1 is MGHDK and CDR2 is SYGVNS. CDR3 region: CASSLQGARITGELFF. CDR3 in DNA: TGTGCCAGCAGCCTACAGGGGGCGCGTATCACCGGGGAGCTGTTTTTT.

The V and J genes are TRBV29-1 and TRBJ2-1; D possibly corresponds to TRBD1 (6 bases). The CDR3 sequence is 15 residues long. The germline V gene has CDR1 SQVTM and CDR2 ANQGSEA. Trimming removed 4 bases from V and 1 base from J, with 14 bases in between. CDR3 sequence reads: CSVVGGSGSYNEQFF. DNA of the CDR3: TGCAGCGTTGTAGGGGGATCCGGGTCCTACAATGAGCAGTTCTTC.

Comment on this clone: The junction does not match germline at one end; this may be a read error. The CDR3 DNA is TGTGCCAGCAGCCAAGCGCAGGGAGGGCCTCACTTC. This translates into CASSQAQGGPHF. The rearrangement uses TRBV3-1 (or the pseudogene TRBV3-2) and TRBJ2-7; TRBD2 aligns across 7 bases. The CDR3 has 12 amino acids. CDR1 is LGHDT, CDR2 YNNKEL, per germline (reference sequence).

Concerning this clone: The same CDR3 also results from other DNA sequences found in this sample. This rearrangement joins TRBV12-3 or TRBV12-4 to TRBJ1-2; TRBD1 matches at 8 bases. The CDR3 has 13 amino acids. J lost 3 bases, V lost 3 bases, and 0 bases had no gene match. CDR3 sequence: CASSLGQDYGYTF. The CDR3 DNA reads TGTGCCAGCAGTTTGGGACAGGACTATGGCTACACCTTC.

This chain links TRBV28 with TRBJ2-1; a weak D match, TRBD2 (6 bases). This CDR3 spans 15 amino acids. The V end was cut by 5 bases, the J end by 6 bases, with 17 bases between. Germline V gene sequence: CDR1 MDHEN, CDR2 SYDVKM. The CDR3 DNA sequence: TGTGCCAGCAGTACCGCGGGGACCCCGAGCAATGAGCAGTTCTTC. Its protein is CASSTAGTPSNEQFF. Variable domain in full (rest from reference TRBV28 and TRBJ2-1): DVKVTQSSRYLVKRTGEKVFLECVQDMDHENMFWYRQDPGLGLRLIYFSYDVKMKEKGDIPEGYSVSREKKERFSLILESASTNQTSMYLCASSTAGTPSNEQFFGPGTRLTVL.

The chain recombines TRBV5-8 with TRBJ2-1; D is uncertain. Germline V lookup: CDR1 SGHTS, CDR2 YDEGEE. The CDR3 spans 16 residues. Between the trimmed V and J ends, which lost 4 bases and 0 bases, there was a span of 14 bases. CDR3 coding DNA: TGTGCCAGCAGCCCTATTGTCACGGGCTCCTACAATGAGCAGTTCTTC. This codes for CASSPIVTGSYNEQFF.

This chain's CDR3 is CASSPLGGQNYEQYF. Written as DNA, the CDR3 is TGTGCCAGCAGTCCACTGGGCGGACAGAACTACGAGCAGTACTTC. This sequence joins TRBV6-2 or TRBV6-3 and TRBJ2-7; D perhaps matches TRBD1 (6 bases). In germline, CDR1 is MNHEY, CDR2 SVGEGT. V lost 5 bases and J lost 3, with 17 bases in between. The CDR3 has 15 amino acids.

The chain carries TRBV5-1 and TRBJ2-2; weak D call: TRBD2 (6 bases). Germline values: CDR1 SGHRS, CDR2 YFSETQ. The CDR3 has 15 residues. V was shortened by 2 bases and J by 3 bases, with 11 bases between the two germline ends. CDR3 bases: TGCGCCAGCAGCTTATCCGGGAGAGACACCGGGGAGCTGTTTTTT. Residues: CASSLSGRDTGELFF.

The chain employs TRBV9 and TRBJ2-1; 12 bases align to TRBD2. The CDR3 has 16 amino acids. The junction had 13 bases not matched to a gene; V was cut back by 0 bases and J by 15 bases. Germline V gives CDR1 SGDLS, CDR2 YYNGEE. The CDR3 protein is CASSVAGTSGPHPRFF. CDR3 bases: TGTGCCAGCAGCGTAGCTGGGACTAGCGGGCCTCATCCCCGGTTCTTC.

The DNA for the CDR3 is TGTGCCAGCAGCCCCCGGGGACAGGGAGGGAGTGAAAAACTGTTTTTT. It translates to CASSPRGQGGSEKLFF. V gene TRBV7-2 combines with J gene TRBJ1-4, with 9 positions matching TRBD1. V dropped 5 bases and J dropped 7; count of bases not matched to a gene: 11. The CDR3 runs to 16 residues. Per the germline V gene, CDR1 is SGHTA and CDR2 is FQGNSA.

The CDR3 loop is CASSLMAGEFNEQFF. CDR3 DNA: TGTGCCAGCAGCTTAATGGCGGGAGAGTTCAATGAGCAGTTCTTC. The chain combines TRBV7-9 with TRBJ2-1; TRBD2 matches at 7 bases. The length of the CDR3 is 15 residues. Germline values: CDR1 SEHNR, CDR2 FQNEAQ (reference sequence). V shed 2 bases, J shed 6 bases, and the junction held 7 bases outside the gene matches.

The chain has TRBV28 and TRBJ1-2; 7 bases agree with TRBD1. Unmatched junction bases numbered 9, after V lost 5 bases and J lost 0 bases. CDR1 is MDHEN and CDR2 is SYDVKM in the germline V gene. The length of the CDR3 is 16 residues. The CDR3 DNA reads TGTGCCAGCAGTGATTCAATGGGACAGTCTAACTATGGCTACACCTTC. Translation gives CASSDSMGQSNYGYTF.

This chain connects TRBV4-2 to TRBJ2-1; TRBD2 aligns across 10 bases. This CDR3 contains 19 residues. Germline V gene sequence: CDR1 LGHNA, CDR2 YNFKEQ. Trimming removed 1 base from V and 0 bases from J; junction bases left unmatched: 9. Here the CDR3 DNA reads TGTGCCAGCAGCCAAGGATCGAGCGGGAGGGCAAGCTCCTACAATGAGCAGTTCTTC. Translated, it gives CASSQGSSGRASSYNEQFF.

CDR3 DNA sequence: TGCGCCAGCCCCCGAAGAGGACCGGCAGGAGCGGCGAGCTCCTACAATGAGCAGTTCTTC. Translated, it gives CASPRRGPAGAASSYNEQFF. The chain employs TRBV23-1 and TRBJ2-1; a possible D gene is TRBD2 (5 bases). TRBV23-1 is annotated as an ORF whose role is uncertain. This CDR3 has 20 residues. Trimming removed 8 bases from V and 0 bases from J, with 29 bases in between.

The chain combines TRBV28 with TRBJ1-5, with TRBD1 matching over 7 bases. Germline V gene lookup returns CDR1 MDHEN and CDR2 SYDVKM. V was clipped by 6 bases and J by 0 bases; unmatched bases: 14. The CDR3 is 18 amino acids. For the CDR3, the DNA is TGTGCCAGCAGCCAATGGGGGACAGCCACCCCTAGCAATCAGCCCCAGCATTTT. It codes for CASSQWGTATPSNQPQHF.

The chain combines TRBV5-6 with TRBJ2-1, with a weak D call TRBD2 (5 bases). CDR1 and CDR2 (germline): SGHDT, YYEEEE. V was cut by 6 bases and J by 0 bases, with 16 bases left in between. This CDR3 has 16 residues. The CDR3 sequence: CASIRGPSLSYNEQFF. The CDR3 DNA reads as TGTGCCAGCATTCGGGGTCCGTCCCTCTCCTACAATGAGCAGTTCTTC.

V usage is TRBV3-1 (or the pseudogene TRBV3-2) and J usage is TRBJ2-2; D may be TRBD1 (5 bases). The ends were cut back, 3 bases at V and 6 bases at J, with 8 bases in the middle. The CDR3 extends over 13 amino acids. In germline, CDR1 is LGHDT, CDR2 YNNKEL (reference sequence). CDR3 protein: CASSQRTSGELFF. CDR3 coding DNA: TGTGCCAGCAGCCAGCGGACATCCGGGGAGCTGTTTTTT.

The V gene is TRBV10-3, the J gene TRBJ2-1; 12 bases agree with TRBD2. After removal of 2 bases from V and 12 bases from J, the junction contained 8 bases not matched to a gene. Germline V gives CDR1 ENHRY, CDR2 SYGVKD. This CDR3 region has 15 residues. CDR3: CAISEDLAGGYGQFF. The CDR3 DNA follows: TGTGCCATCAGTGAGGATCTAGCGGGAGGGTATGGGCAGTTCTTC.

CDR3 amino acids: CASSLAGQPQRAFF. In DNA, the CDR3 is TGTGCCAGCAGCCTTGCGGGACAGCCTCAGAGAGCTTTCTTT. V is TRBV11-2 and J is TRBJ1-1; 7 bases map to TRBD1. Germline loops: CDR1 SGHAT, CDR2 FQNNGV. V lost 5 bases to trimming and J lost 10 bases; unmatched junction nucleotides: 13. This CDR3 has 14 residues.